This T cell receptor beta chain was found in a study of CD8 T cells in Susac syndrome. Study-level results: Susac CD8+ clonal expansion peaked in TEMRA cells and active patients.

As concerns this clonotype: Its specificity is not known.

Per the germline V gene, CDR1 is SGHTA and CDR2 is FQGTGA. J was trimmed by 6 bases and V by 8 bases; bases with no gene match: 18. The length of the CDR3 is 17 residues. Diagnostic criteria for definite or probable disease, in their recently defined form, were met by the patients with Susac syndrome. About 0.45 to 1 ug RNA was reverse transcribed with random hexamers. A multiplex approach, immunoSEQ multiplex PCR, amplified TCR beta CDR3 across 54 Vbeta and 13 Jbeta. TCRdb ran MiXCR on the immunoSEQ multiplex PCR reads and lists one entry per CDR3 protein. The table has 150,000 to 200,000 distinct CDR3 sequences, 95% seen once.

V is TRBV7-3 and J is TRBJ2-3; 9 nucleotides line up with TRBD1. This clonotype was obtained from a human donor with Susac syndrome. Sequences were obtained from CD8+ T cells from PBMCs. CDR3 bases: TGTGCCAGCGCCTCCGGGACAGGGAGTTCAAAAGCGGATACGCAGTATTTT. This gives the protein CASASGTGSSKADTQYF.